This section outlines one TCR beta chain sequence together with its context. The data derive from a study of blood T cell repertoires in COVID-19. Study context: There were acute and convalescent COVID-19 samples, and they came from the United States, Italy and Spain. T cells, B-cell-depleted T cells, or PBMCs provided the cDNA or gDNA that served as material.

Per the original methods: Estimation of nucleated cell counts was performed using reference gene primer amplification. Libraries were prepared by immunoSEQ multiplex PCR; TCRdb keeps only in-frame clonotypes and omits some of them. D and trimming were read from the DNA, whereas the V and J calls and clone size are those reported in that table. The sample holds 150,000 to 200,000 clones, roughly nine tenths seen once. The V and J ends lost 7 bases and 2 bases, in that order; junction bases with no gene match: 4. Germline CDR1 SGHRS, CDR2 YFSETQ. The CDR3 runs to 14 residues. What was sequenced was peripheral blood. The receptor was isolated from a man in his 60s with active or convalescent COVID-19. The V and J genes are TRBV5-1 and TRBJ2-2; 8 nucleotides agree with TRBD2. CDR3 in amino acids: CASYAGGNTGELFF. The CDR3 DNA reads TGCGCCAGCTACGCGGGGGGAAACACCGGGGAGCTGTTTTTT. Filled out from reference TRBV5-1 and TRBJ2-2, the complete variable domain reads KAGVTQTPRYLIKTRGQQVTLSCSPISGHRSVSWYQQTPGQGLQFLFEYFSETQRNKGNFPGRFSGRQFSNSRSEMNVSTLELGDSALYLCASYAGGNTGELFFGEGSRLTVL.